The present TCR beta chain was sequenced within a study of shared clonotypes between healthy human individuals. Adults of Caucasian background living in Nashville, Tennessee made up all donors. About this clone: The antigen is unknown. It differs at one base from a far larger clone, so likely a read error.

The germline V gene has CDR1 LGHNA and CDR2 YNFKEQ. This CDR3 spans 18 amino acids. The trim removed 4 bases at V and 5 bases at J, leaving 18 bases unmatched. General study points: The donor pool, a small one, limited the genetic and exposure-history diversity represented.

As processed by the authors: Junction-only sequences without quality scores came from ImmunoSEQ, so filtering differed. Here immunoSEQ multiplex PCR was the method, and the copy in TCRdb shows in-frame clones only, minus some. Clone size and the V and J calls come from that table; the DNA yielded D and trimming. The sample lists roughly 500,000 clones; about 85% were seen once. Sequenced material: PBMCs. V gene TRBV4-2 combines with J gene TRBJ2-7, with 9 nucleotides matching TRBD2. This TCR came from a woman aged 35 to 49 in good health. Some clones in this sample may be carry-over from other donors' samples. In nucleotides, the CDR3 is TGTGCCAGCAGCCGAGAGTGGGCGGGAGGGCCTTTCGTACACGAGCAGTACTTC. Protein product: CASSREWAGGPFVHEQYF.